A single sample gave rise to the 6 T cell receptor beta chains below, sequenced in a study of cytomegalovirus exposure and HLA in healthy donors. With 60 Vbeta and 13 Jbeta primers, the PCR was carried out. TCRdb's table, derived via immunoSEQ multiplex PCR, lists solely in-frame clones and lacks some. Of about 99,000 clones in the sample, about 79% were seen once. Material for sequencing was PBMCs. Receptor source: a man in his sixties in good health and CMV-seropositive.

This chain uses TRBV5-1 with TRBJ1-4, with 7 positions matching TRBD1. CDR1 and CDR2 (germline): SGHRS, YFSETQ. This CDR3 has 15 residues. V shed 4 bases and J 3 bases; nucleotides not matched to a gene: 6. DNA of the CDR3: TGCGCCAGCAGCGCTAGGACAGGCGCTAATGAAAAACTGTTTTTT. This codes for CASSARTGANEKLFF.

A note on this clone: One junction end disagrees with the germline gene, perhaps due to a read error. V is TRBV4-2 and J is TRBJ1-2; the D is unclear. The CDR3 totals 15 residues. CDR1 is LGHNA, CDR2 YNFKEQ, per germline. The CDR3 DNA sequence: TGTGCCGGCAGCCAAGATCAGGAACGCACCTATGGCTACACCTTC. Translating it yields CAGSQDQERTYGYTF.

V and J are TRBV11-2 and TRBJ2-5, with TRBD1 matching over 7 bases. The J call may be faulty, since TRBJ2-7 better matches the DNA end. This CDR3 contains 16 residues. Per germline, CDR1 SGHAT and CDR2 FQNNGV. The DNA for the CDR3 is TGTGCCAGCAGCCCGATACGGGGACAGAGATTCTACGAGCAGTACTTC. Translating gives CASSPIRGQRFYEQYF.

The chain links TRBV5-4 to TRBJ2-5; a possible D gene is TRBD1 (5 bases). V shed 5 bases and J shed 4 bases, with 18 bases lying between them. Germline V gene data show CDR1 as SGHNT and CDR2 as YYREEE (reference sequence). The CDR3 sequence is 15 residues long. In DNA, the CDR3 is TGTGCCAGCAGTAGAGGATCAGGGCAGGGAGAGACCCAGTACTTC. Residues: CASSRGSGQGETQYF.

CDR3 sequence (DNA): TGTGCCAGCAGTGACGGGGCGGGGGTCTACAATGAGCAGTTCTTC. Amino acids: CASSDGAGVYNEQFF. V is TRBV6-4 and J is TRBJ2-1; 7 positions agree with TRBD2. This CDR3 comprises 15 residues. Germline CDR1 MRHNA, CDR2 SNTAGT. With 2 bases clipped from V and 3 bases from J, the junction kept 4 bases outside the gene matches.

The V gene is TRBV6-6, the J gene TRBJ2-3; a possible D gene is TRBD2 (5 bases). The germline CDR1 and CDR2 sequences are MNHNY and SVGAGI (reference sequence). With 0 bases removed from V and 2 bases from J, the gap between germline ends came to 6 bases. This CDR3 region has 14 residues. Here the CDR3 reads CASSYSRDTDTQYF. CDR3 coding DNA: TGTGCCAGCAGTTACTCGAGGGACACAGATACGCAGTATTTT.